This paragraph reports one TCR beta chain. It lacks a known antigen. One base away there is no much larger clone; base qualities are not given. Libraries were made using the immunoSEQ multiplex PCR assay. For the multiplex PCR, a mixture combining 60 forward primers for TCR Vbeta segments and 13 reverse primers for TCR Jbeta segments was used. The CDR3 region of rearranged TCR beta genes was amplified from genomic DNA with a multiplex PCR assay. Amplified TCR beta libraries were sequenced as 87-base-pair reads on the Illumina HiSeq System. Regarding the original processing steps: Across the 600 to 700 repertoires, a later analysis counted around 80 million unique TCR beta chains, around 11 million of which were shared by at least two donors. A nearest-neighbor algorithm error-corrected the raw reads and collapsed the reads into unique sequences, merging closely related sequences to remove PCR and sequencing errors. To assign V, D and J gene segments, CDR3 sequences were aligned to IMGT reference sequences. For a sequence to be retained, a match of at least six nucleotides was required to both a V gene segment and a J gene segment. Rearrangements were called productive when the CDR3 lacked stop codons and stayed in frame with V and J; all others were non-productive. CDR3 was defined by IMGT convention, running from the second conserved V-encoded cysteine to the conserved J-encoded phenylalanine. The earlier analysis of approximately 590 of the donors excluded any sequence lacking an unambiguous match to a single V gene segment. An earlier analysis of 587 of the donors called V segments functional above 56.7% productive rearrangements and segregating when the between-donor standard deviation exceeded 5%. A statistical classification framework was built for diagnosing cytomegalovirus status from the catalog of TCR beta chain sequences. V and J gene assignment, in a later analysis, came from comparing TCR nucleotide sequences with IMGT/GENE-DB human TR gene sequences. The TCRdist pipeline was used in a later analysis to assign CDR3 sequences and most-parsimonious VDJ recombination scenarios. In a later analysis, every TCR beta chain was defined by the combination of its CDR3 amino acid sequence and its V-gene family, and reads without a unique V-gene family were dropped. In a later analysis, nearly 600 highly shared, low-generation-probability nucleotide sequences were removed to address suspected cross-contamination and a sequencing artifact. In a later analysis, a clonal expansion index for each public chain was calculated from normalized within-repertoire ranks of inferred template counts. A later analysis computed generation probabilities with a VDJ recombination model fitted to out-of-frame rearrangements, and checked the results against IGoR. In a later analysis, TCR-TCR, TCR-HLA and TCR-CMV co-occurrence was scored with hypergeometric tests, and a repertoire-size bias correction was applied to TCR pairs. A later analysis estimated false discovery rates by permuting HLA or CMV assignments 20 times. In a later analysis, co-occurring TCRs were grouped using DBSCAN, and TCRdist sequence similarity was added for clustering within HLA-allele-positive subsets. Repertoires with fewer than 30,000 or more than 120,000 public chains were left out of co-occurrence clustering, as were five repertoires with anomalous nucleotide sharing. In its TCRdb copy, this immuneACCESS table keeps in-frame sequences only and misses some clones. Where compared with another copy, unresolved V genes explain less than half of these, and the others have no known cause. That table gives V, J and clone size, and the DNA gave D and trimming. This sample holds around 250,000 clones; around 81% were observed only once. Clones ranked in the top ten supply under 8% of the sample.

In total, 500 to 700 healthy bone marrow donors made up the cohort. At the time of sampling, all cohort members were nominally healthy, though unrecorded immune exposures were likely present. The donor was CMV seropositive and was included in the group of 290 or so seropositive cohort members. Every donor gave a peripheral blood sample, and the peripheral blood mononuclear cells from that sample were used for TCR beta sequencing. The Qiagen DNeasy Blood Extraction Kit was used to extract genomic DNA from the blood cell samples. The source of the sample is a study of cytomegalovirus exposure and HLA in healthy donors (TCRdb year 2017). About the investigation overall: An earlier analysis of approximately 550 of the donors reported 276 Gb of sequence data and 120 million or so unique TCR beta sequences from about 179 million T cells. Rather than using new phenotypic data, the later analysis identified candidate immune exposures from TCR beta sequences and from how often those sequences occurred across donors. The study combined high-throughput TCR immunosequencing, statistical association of individual TCRs with disease status, and machine learning to predict cytomegalovirus infection status. The genetic ancestry cluster associated with self-reported Caucasian donors included over 80% of the roughly 400 genotyped donors. The study aimed to test whether cataloging public T cell receptors could reveal signatures of past pathogen exposure. Among around 400 genotyped donors of the cohort, an average of roughly 240,000 unique TCR beta nucleotide sequences were sequenced per donor, roughly a sixth of them non-productive. HLA typing included class I and class II loci at four-digit resolution. A later genetic analysis used genome-wide SNP genotypes for about 65% of the 666 donors, treating that subset as a discovery cohort. Because of strong linkage in the cohort, roughly 5 DR-DQ haplotypes were treated as single units for association and clustering. An earlier analysis of 500 to 650 of the donors applied high-throughput TCR beta sequencing to assess whether each TCR beta V gene segment acted as functional or pseudogenic. Donor age, sex, ethnicity and CMV serostatus were collected together with the repertoire data. In a later analysis, previously published TCR beta repertoires from about 640 donors were re-analyzed and high-resolution HLA genotyping was added so that TCR occurrence patterns could be studied. All discovery cohort repertoires had been generated using a single sequencing platform. Typing coverage varied by locus: roughly 620-640 donors for A, B, C, DRB1 and DQB1; 500 to 550 for DQA1; about 600 for DPA1; roughly 450 for DPB1. The study used immunosequencing to profile the T cell repertoires of approximately 640 subjects and linked those repertoires to cytomegalovirus serostatus. Along with the roughly 610-subject first cohort, a separate validation cohort of 120 different subjects was used. Roughly 310 gigabases of sequencing data and around 87 million unique TCR sequences were included in an early release covering roughly 700 HLA-typed donors.

Findings and caveats that apply to the study as a whole: Linkage disequilibrium might explain the correlated functional status among segregating V segments, but an unknown experimental factor could not be ruled out. In a later analysis, most CMV-associated TCR beta chains were found to appear HLA-restricted, with HLA associations seemingly driven largely by CMV exposure. Only TCR beta chains were sequenced in this cohort, and the absence of alpha or paired-chain data limited detectable features. In a later analysis, the rate of TCR association differed among HLA loci, with DRB1 alleles having the most associated TCRs and HLA-C alleles having the fewest. A later genetic analysis associated a missense DCLRE1C variant with V-gene and J-gene trimming of TCR beta chains, and an independent cohort replicated the association. In vitro tests confirmed that three of the cytomegalovirus-associated TCR beta chains recognize cytomegalovirus antigens. The authors suggested that the approach could potentially be extended to other disease states and immunological phenotypes. An earlier analysis of approximately 570 of the donors showed that most TCR beta V segments appeared in productive rearrangements either about 87% or about 30% of the time, which broadly matched IMGT annotations. Strong co-occurrence of HLA alleles, especially DR and DQ, made assigning TCR associations to individual alleles difficult. A later analysis reported that several top co-occurrence clusters appeared linked to parvovirus B19, influenza, CMV and Epstein-Barr virus. Sequencing depth was assumed to be roughly uniform across donors in the presence/absence analyses, though that assumption may not hold. Because HLA typing was missing for some donors at each locus, association tests included only the typed subset. In a later analysis, HLA-associated TCR beta chains were found to be more clonally expanded and to have lower generation probabilities than equally common non-associated chains. Most TCR sequences were seen in very few donors, while some public TCRs were found in many individuals. CMV serostatus was the only immune exposure information available for the cohort. The study listed 150 to 200 TCR beta chains as associated with cytomegalovirus. A further reported finding was that TCR beta sequences accurately predicted the HLA-A and HLA-B alleles for most subjects in the first cohort. The classifier was reported to diagnose cytomegalovirus status with high specificity and sensitivity in both the original and validation cohorts. A later analysis associated 16,951 TCR beta sequences with specific HLA alleles at a false discovery rate of 0.05. Compared with the approximately 670-donor mean, donors in an Asian-associated ancestry cluster had fewer N-insertions in productive TCRs, according to a later genetic analysis. Because counts were too low, roughly 17 rarely observed V segments, including chromosome 9 orphons, were left out of the earlier analysis of over 550 of the donors. The sequencing pipeline was judged likely to have produced a cluster of highly shared sequence variants as a technical artifact.

The receptor's source is a woman aged 55-69 years in good health and CMV-seropositive. The specimen was PBMCs.

The nucleotides are TGTGCCAGCATTAGAACGACTAGCGGATACGAGCAGTACTTC. Translated, this is CASIRTTSGYEQYF. The V gene is TRBV2 and the J gene is TRBJ2-7, with 9 junctional bases fitting TRBD2. The CDR3 sequence holds 14 residues, the cysteine and phenylalanine included. The only DNA kept is the CDR3, 42 bases in frame from the first base. Ends trimmed: V by 7 bases, J by 4 bases; bases unmatched to a gene: 8. CDR1 and CDR2 were assigned from the germline V gene as SNHLY and FYNNEI.